The 23 T cell receptor beta chains below come from one sample, sequenced in a study of cytomegalovirus exposure and HLA in healthy donors (dated by TCRdb to 2015 to 2018). The library was generated by the immunoSEQ multiplex PCR assay. Drawn from immuneACCESS, this table holds only the in-frame rearrangements with V and J called that TCRdb kept. Clones are partly lost; checked studies trace under half to an unresolved V gene and leave the rest unexplained. The sample table records about 65,000 clones; 94% of these occur just once. In total, the top ten clones hold roughly 4.4% of the sample. Sequencing was done on a sample of PBMCs. The receptors were sampled from a man younger than 30 in good health and CMV-seropositive.

V usage is TRBV4-1 and J usage is TRBJ2-3; 8 positions match TRBD1. Germline V gene lookup returns CDR1 MGHRA and CDR2 YSYEKL. The CDR3 loop spans 17 amino acids. V trimming: 3 bases; J trimming: 5 bases; junction bases outside the gene matches: 13. CDR3 loop: CASSHGLPGQGRDTQYF. DNA for the CDR3: TGCGCCAGCAGCCATGGTCTTCCAGGACAGGGAAGAGATACGCAGTATTTT.

The rearrangement uses TRBV27 and TRBJ2-7; possible D gene TRBD1, 5 bases. Germline-derived CDR1 and CDR2 are MNHEY and SMNVEV (reference sequence). V lost 2 bases to trimming and J lost 0 bases, with 11 bases between them. The CDR3 contains 15 residues. The CDR3 DNA follows: TGTGCCAGCAGTTTACGGCAGGGCCGCTCCTACGAGCAGTACTTC. Its translation: CASSLRQGRSYEQYF.

The genes are TRBV27 and TRBJ2-1, with D possibly matching TRBD2 (6 bases). CDR3 length equals 17 residues. The ends were cut back, 6 bases at V and 8 bases at J, with 26 bases in the middle. CDR1 MNHEY and CDR2 SMNVEV come from the germline V gene (reference sequence). In DNA form, the CDR3 reads TGTGCCAGCAGACCCTGGTCGTTAGCGGTTGATTGGGATGAGCAGTTCTTC. As protein: CASRPWSLAVDWDEQFF.

The V and J genes are TRBV7-2 and TRBJ2-1; D unclear. Per germline, CDR1 SGHTA and CDR2 FQGNSA. V was trimmed by 5 bases and J by 9 bases, leaving 23 bases between them. CDR3 length: 16 residues. In nucleotides, the CDR3 is TGTGCCAGCAGCGTCTCTAGAGAGCTCTTCTTCAGTGAGCAGTTCTTC. Translating it yields CASSVSRELFFSEQFF.

V usage is TRBV27 and J usage is TRBJ1-5; D is uncertain. V was trimmed by 3 bases and J by 4 bases, leaving 7 bases between them. In germline, CDR1 is MNHEY, CDR2 SMNVEV (reference sequence). This CDR3 contains 13 residues. CDR3 DNA sequence: TGTGCCAGCAGTTTGGCAGATAATCAGCCCCAGCATTTT. Translated, it gives CASSLADNQPQHF.

The rearrangement joins TRBV27 to TRBJ1-1; D not certain. This CDR3 is built from 11 residues. Germline V gene data show CDR1 as MNHEY and CDR2 as SMNVEV (reference sequence). V was shortened by 4 bases and J by 7 bases, with 7 bases between the two germline ends. CDR3 sequence (DNA): TGTGCCAGCAGTTCTCTCAGTGAAGCTTTCTTT. It translates to CASSSLSEAFF.

V gene TRBV28 combines with J gene TRBJ2-7; tentative D call: TRBD2 (6 bases). Germline CDR1 reads MDHEN; CDR2 reads SYDVKM. Deletions cut 5 bases from V and 8 bases from J, with 19 bases between. This CDR3 is 14 amino acids long. CDR3 nucleotides: TGTGCCAGCAGTCCTGGGGACTTACTTGTTAAGCAGTACTTC. Translation: CASSPGDLLVKQYF.

The chain combines TRBV5-4 with TRBJ1-1; 8 bases match TRBD1. This CDR3 contains 17 residues. Germline CDR1 is SGHNT and CDR2 is YYREEE (reference sequence). The junction had 15 bases not matched to a gene; V was cut back by 4 bases and J by 4 bases. CDR3 coding DNA: TGTGCCAGCAGCAGTGGACAGGGAGCGTATAGTGGCACTGAAGCTTTCTTT. Translating gives CASSSGQGAYSGTEAFF.

V is TRBV5-5 and J is TRBJ1-2; TRBD1 is a possible D gene (5 bases). The CDR3 has 14 residues. Trimming took off 2 bases at V and 5 bases at J, with 13 bases between the two ends. Per the germline V gene, CDR1 is SGHKS and CDR2 is YYEKEE (reference sequence). The CDR3 DNA is TGTGCCAGCAGCTTAGCTGGGGCGAGGTATGGCTACACCTTC. Translating it yields CASSLAGARYGYTF.

This sequence joins TRBV2 and TRBJ2-7; weak D call: TRBD1 (5 bases). Germline CDR1 reads SNHLY; CDR2 reads FYNNEI. The length of the CDR3 is 15 residues. Trimming shortened V by 6 bases and J by 2 bases, and 17 bases separated the two germline ends. CDR3 nucleotides: TGTGCCAGCAGATTCCTGACAGCGCTTGCCTACGAGCAGTACTTC. As protein: CASRFLTALAYEQYF.

The chain uses TRBV19 and TRBJ1-5; TRBD1 aligns across 9 bases. Trimming removed 3 bases from V and 5 bases from J; junction bases left unmatched: 5. The CDR3 consists of 15 residues. In germline, CDR1 is LNHDA, CDR2 SQIVND (reference sequence). For the CDR3, the DNA is TGTGCCAGTAGTATCAGCACAGGGGGCCATCAGCCCCAGCATTTT. This gives the protein CASSISTGGHQPQHF.

The chain joins TRBV28 to TRBJ2-7, with a weak D call TRBD1 (6 bases). The germline CDR1 and CDR2 sequences are MDHEN and SYDVKM. The CDR3 runs to 12 residues. V was pared by 9 bases and J by 2 bases, with 11 bases between. DNA of the CDR3: TGTGCCAGTAGGGACAAGACCTACGAGCAGTACTTC. Translation gives CASRDKTYEQYF.

The chain recombines TRBV7-2 with TRBJ2-7; 12 bases match TRBD2. Germline-derived CDR1 and CDR2 are SGHTA and FQGNSA. V shed 1 base, J shed 2 bases, and the junction held 12 bases outside the gene matches. CDR3 size: 19 residues. CDR3 sequence (DNA): TGTGCCAGCAGCTTAGGACTAGCGGGAGCACATACGGGGCCCTACGAGCAGTACTTC. It translates to CASSLGLAGAHTGPYEQYF.

This clone was detected once. V gene TRBV28 combines with J gene TRBJ2-2, with D possibly matching TRBD2 (5 bases). This CDR3 has 13 residues. The germline V and J ends were trimmed by 5 bases and 3 bases, with 7 bases remaining between them. Germline V CDR1 and CDR2: MDHEN, SYDVKM. CDR3 sequence (DNA): TGTGCCAGCAGTGAAGCGGACACCGGGGAGCTGTTTTTT. Protein sequence: CASSEADTGELFF.

The chain couples TRBV2 to TRBJ2-7; 7 bases agree with TRBD1. This CDR3 has 14 residues. V dropped 5 bases and J dropped 6; count of bases not matched to a gene: 10. CDR1 SNHLY and CDR2 FYNNEI come from the germline V gene. The CDR3 coding sequence is TGTGCCAGCAGTACGATTAGGGGGCAGGGCGAGCAGTACTTC. Its protein product is CASSTIRGQGEQYF.

This sequence joins TRBV2 and TRBJ2-2, with D possibly TRBD2 on 6 matching bases. CDR3 length: 15 amino acids. V lost 6 bases and J 0 bases, leaving 11 bases between the germline ends. The germline V gene encodes CDR1 SNHLY and CDR2 FYNNEI. CDR3 protein: CASSRDSPNTGELFF. CDR3 coding DNA: TGTGCCAGCAGCCGGGACTCGCCGAACACCGGGGAGCTGTTTTTT.

The chain is built from TRBV5-1 and TRBJ2-1; 12 bases are shared with TRBD1. This CDR3 comprises 16 residues. Trimming cost V 0 bases and J 10 bases; bases outside gene matches: 8. Looked up from germline, CDR1 is SGHRS and CDR2 is YFSETQ. The CDR3 reads CASSLARDRGRSEQFF. The CDR3 coding sequence is TGCGCCAGCAGCTTGGCCAGGGACAGGGGGCGTTCAGAGCAGTTCTTC.

CDR3 bases: TGCAGCGTTGCTAGGACTAGCGGGAGTGTTACCTACAATGAGCAGTTCTTC. The encoded protein is CSVARTSGSVTYNEQFF. This rearrangement joins TRBV29-1 to TRBJ2-1; 13 bases line up with TRBD2. The CDR3 covers 17 residues. Per germline, CDR1 SQVTM and CDR2 ANQGSEA. V dropped 4 bases and J dropped 2; count of bases not matched to a gene: 8.

The V and J genes are TRBV15 and TRBJ1-5; D not certain. With 0 bases removed from V and 0 bases from J, the gap between germline ends came to 9 bases. Germline V CDR1 and CDR2: LNHNV, YYDKDF (reference sequence). The CDR3 has 16 residues. For the CDR3, the DNA is TGTGCCACCAGCAGAGATCCCCTTTATAGCAATCAGCCCCAGCATTTT. It specifies CATSRDPLYSNQPQHF.

This chain links TRBV13 with TRBJ1-2; TRBD1 matches at 8 bases. J gave up 0 bases and V 4 bases, and 7 bases lay outside the gene matches. The CDR3 is made up of 16 amino acids. CDR1 PRHDT and CDR2 FYEKMQ come from the germline V gene (reference sequence). CDR3 bases: TGTGCCAGCAGCTACGGACAGGGTGAGGCTAACTATGGCTACACCTTC. Protein product: CASSYGQGEANYGYTF. Combining the CDR3 with reference TRBV13 and TRBJ1-2 gives the whole variable domain AAGVIQSPRHLIKEKRETATLKCYPIPRHDTVYWYQQGPGQDPQFLISFYEKMQSDKGSIPDRFSAQQFSDYHSELNMSSLELGDSALYFCASSYGQGEANYGYTFGSGTRLTVV.

The chain carries TRBV28 and TRBJ1-5, with 9 bases matching TRBD1. The length of the CDR3 is 18 residues. The ends lost 6 bases at V and 1 base at J; junction bases unmatched: 13. The germline V gene has CDR1 MDHEN and CDR2 SYDVKM. In DNA form, the CDR3 reads TGTGCCAGCAGGGATTCGGGGACAGGGCTTATGAGCAATCAGCCCCAGCATTTT. The encoded protein is CASRDSGTGLMSNQPQHF. The full variable domain, rest sourced from reference TRBV28 and TRBJ1-5, is DVKVTQSSRYLVKRTGEKVFLECVQDMDHENMFWYRQDPGLGLRLIYFSYDVKMKEKGDIPEGYSVSREKKERFSLILESASTNQTSMYLCASRDSGTGLMSNQPQHFGDGTRLSIL.

V is TRBV19 and J is TRBJ1-5, with unresolved D. The V and J ends lost 3 bases and 0 bases respectively, with 9 bases between them. Germline lookup yields CDR1 LNHDA and CDR2 SQIVND (reference sequence). This CDR3 is 15 amino acids long. The CDR3, as DNA: TGTGCCAGTAGTATTCAAGCTTATAGCAATCAGCCCCAGCATTTT. Protein product: CASSIQAYSNQPQHF. The variable domain in full, with the rest retrieved from reference TRBV19 and TRBJ1-5, is DGGITQSPKYLFRKEGQNVTLSCEQNLNHDAMYWYRQDPGQGLRLIYYSQIVNDFQKGDIAEGYSVSREKKESFPLTVTSAQKNPTAFYLCASSIQAYSNQPQHFGDGTRLSIL.

The J gene is TRBJ2-1, the V gene TRBV14; D unclear. The CDR3 is 13 amino acids. V lost 1 base to trimming and J lost 10 bases, with 11 bases between them. Germline assignment: CDR1 SGHDN and CDR2 FVKESK. Written as DNA, the CDR3 is TGTGCCAGCAGCCAAGTAGATACAGTAGAGCAGTTCTTC. Encoded protein: CASSQVDTVEQFF. Looking up the rest from reference TRBV14 and TRBJ2-1 gives the full variable domain: EAGVTQFPSHSVIEKGQTVTLRCDPISGHDNLYWYRRVMGKEIKFLLHFVKESKQDESGMPNNRFLAERTGGTYSTLKVQPAELEDSGVYFCASSQVDTVEQFFGPGTRLTVL.